This entry features one T cell receptor (beta chain) sequence. No antigen is known for it. The ends were cut back, 5 bases at V and 1 base at J, with 11 bases in the middle. This CDR3 has 14 residues. Germline values: CDR1 SEHNR, CDR2 FQNEAQ (reference sequence). This sample was included in a study of cytomegalovirus exposure and HLA in healthy donors. General observations from the study: A subsequent analysis found that TCR clusters from the first cohort also tended to co-occur in the roughly 120 validation repertoires, with 94% of cluster scores above 0. The listing of 150 or so TCR beta chains classed them as cytomegalovirus-associated.

Some clones are missing from TCRdb's copy, which holds only in-frame ones; the method was immunoSEQ multiplex PCR. The data hold 150,000 to 200,000 clones, with roughly 83% observed a single time. The specimen sequenced was PBMCs. The sequence was obtained from a woman between 18 and 29 years old in good health and CMV-seronegative. V is TRBV7-9 and J is TRBJ1-1; D is possibly TRBD1 (6 bases). The CDR3 DNA reads TGTGCCAGCAGCCCGGAGACAGGGAACACTGAAGCTTTCTTT. This translates into CASSPETGNTEAFF. Full variable domain (missing parts from reference TRBV7-9 and TRBJ1-1): DTGVSQNPRHKITKRGQNVTFRCDPISEHNRLYWYRQTLGQGPEFLTYFQNEAQLEKSRLLSDRFSAERPKGSFSTLEIQRTEQGDSAMYLCASSPETGNTEAFFGQGTRLTVV.